This T cell receptor (beta chain) came from a study of T-cell memory formation after mild COVID-19 (dated by TCRdb to the early 2020s). A note on the overall study: TCR sequence clusters from the two donors were largely donor specific. In a couple of donors, T-cell clones that expanded and contracted after mild COVID-19 were tracked by sequencing TCRalpha and TCRbeta repertoires over time. Two young, previously healthy adult volunteers made up the cohort, one male and one female.

Of note for this clonotype: This receptor's antigen is unknown. The sample holds no much larger clone one base away, and base qualities are not on file.

CDR1 and CDR2 are drawn from the germline V gene: SGHTA, FQGTGA. Measured from the cysteine to the phenylalanine, the CDR3 is 15 residues long. Solely the CDR3 DNA is kept, with 45 bases framed from the first base. V loses 5 bases of germline sequence and J loses 0 bases, and the interval between the two ends is 10 bases. Ficoll-Paque density gradient centrifugation was the method used to isolate PBMCs. Broad study findings and their caveats: Contracting CD4+ clones were located mainly in the CM and EM memory subsets, whereas CD8+ clones were found to be enriched in EMRA. Some responding clones were found in pre-infection memory, which suggests that pre-existing cross-reactive memory T cells took part in the SARS-CoV-2 response. Clones that contracted from day 15 to 85 showed balanced CD4/CD8 phenotypes, whereas a second wave of clones that expanded from day 15 to 37 leaned towards CD4+. SARS-CoV-2 specificity of the second-wave clones peaking on day 37 was not confirmed. Only a couple of mild cases were covered by the study, and larger cohorts that include severe cases with pre-infection samples were considered necessary.

This sample was sequenced with an Illumina NovaSeq 6000. cDNA libraries for TCRalpha and TCRbeta were prepared by 5'RACE using constant-segment primers, with sample barcodes and unique molecular identifiers added. RNA was extracted from every sample with Trizol reagent. Libraries were amplified in two PCR steps, with a second sample barcode and Illumina TruSeq adapters added in the second step. Sequencing of libraries was performed on an Illumina NovaSeq with 2 x 150 bp paired-end reads. Per the source publication's procedure: With migec v1.2.7, reads were demultiplexed and then collapsed into UMI-guided consensus sequences. Using mixcr v2.1.11, the UMI consensuses were aligned to TRA and TRB V and J templates and assembled into clonotypes. A clonotype was counted as expanded or contracted only if both edgeR and NoisET called the change significant, with noise models trained on biological replicates. edgeR calls used a false discovery rate-adjusted p below 0.01 and a log2 fold-change threshold of 1. As an exploratory analysis of dynamics, max-normalized trajectories of the 1000 most abundant clonotypes were examined by PCA with hierarchical clustering. Separately sequenced CD4+ and CD8+ repertoires were used to assign a CD4 or CD8 phenotype to each responding clone. TCRdb trimmed the raw reads at Q25, called clones with MiXCR and kept productive beta chains. Every entry covers one CDR3 protein and lists the most common genes and DNA from its rows. These V and J calls rely on TCRdb rather than the paper's analysis. The sample includes 65,000 to 90,000 distinct CDR3 sequences, with roughly 13% observed a single time. The ten largest clones represent more than 35% of the sample.

The rearranged chain carries TRBV7-3 and TRBJ2-2, with no confidently assigned D gene. The sample taken for sequencing was PBMCs or a T cell subset sorted from them (not recorded which). The source of this sequence is a man between 18 and 29 years old who had mild COVID-19 (a few samples of this study predate the infection). The sample titles of this study are shuffled in the database, so cell type and time point are left out; the donor was told from shared clones. The nucleotide sequence is given as TGTGCCAGCAGCGGAACAGATTCGAACACCGGGGAGCTGTTTTTT. Protein translation: CASSGTDSNTGELFF.